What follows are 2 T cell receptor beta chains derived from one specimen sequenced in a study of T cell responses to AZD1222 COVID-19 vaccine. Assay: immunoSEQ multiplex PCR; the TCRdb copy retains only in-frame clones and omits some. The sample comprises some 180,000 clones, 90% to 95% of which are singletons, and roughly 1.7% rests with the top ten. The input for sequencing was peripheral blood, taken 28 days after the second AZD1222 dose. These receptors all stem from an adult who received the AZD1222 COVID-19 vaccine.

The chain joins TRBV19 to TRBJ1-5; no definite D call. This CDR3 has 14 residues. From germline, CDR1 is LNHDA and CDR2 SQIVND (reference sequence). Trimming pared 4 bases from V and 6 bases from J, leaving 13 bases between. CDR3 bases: TGTGCCAGTAGTAATGGGCAGGTGGCTCAGCCCCAGCATTTT. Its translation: CASSNGQVAQPQHF. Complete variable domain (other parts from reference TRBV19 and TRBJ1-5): DGGITQSPKYLFRKEGQNVTLSCEQNLNHDAMYWYRQDPGQGLRLIYYSQIVNDFQKGDIAEGYSVSREKKESFPLTVTSAQKNPTAFYLCASSNGQVAQPQHFGDGTRLSIL.

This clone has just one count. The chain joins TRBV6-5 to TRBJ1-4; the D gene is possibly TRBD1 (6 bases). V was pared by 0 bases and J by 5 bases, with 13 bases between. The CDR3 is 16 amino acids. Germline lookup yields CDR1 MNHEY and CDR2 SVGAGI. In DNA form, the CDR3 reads TGTGCCAGCAGTTACTCAACAGGGAAGGGAAATGAAAAACTGTTTTTT. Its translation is CASSYSTGKGNEKLFF.